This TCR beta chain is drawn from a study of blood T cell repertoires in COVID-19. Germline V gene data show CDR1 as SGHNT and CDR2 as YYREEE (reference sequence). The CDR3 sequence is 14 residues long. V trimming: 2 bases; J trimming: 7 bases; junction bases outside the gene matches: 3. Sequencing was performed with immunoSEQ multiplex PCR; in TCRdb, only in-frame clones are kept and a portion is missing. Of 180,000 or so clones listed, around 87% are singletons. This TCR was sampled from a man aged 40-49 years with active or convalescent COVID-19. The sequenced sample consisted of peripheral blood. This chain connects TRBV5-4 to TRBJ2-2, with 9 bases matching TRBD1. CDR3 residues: CASSLQGAVGELFF. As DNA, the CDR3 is TGTGCCAGCAGCTTACAGGGGGCGGTCGGGGAGCTGTTTTTT.